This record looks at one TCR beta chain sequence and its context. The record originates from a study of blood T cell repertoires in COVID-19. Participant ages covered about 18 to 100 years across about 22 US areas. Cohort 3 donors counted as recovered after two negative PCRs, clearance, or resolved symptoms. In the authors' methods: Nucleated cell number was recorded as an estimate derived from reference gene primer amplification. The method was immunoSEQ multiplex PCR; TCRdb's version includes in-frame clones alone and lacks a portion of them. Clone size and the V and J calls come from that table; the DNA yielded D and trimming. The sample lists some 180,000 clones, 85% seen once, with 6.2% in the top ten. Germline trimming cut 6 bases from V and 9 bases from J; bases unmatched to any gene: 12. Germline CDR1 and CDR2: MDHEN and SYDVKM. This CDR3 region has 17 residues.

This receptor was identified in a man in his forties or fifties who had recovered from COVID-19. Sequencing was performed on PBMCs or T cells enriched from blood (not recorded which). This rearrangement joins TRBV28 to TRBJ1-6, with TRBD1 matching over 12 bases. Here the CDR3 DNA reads TGTGCCAGCAGGCAAGGGACAGGGGGCGTTGTAAGTTCACCCCTCCACTTT. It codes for CASRQGTGGVVSSPLHF.